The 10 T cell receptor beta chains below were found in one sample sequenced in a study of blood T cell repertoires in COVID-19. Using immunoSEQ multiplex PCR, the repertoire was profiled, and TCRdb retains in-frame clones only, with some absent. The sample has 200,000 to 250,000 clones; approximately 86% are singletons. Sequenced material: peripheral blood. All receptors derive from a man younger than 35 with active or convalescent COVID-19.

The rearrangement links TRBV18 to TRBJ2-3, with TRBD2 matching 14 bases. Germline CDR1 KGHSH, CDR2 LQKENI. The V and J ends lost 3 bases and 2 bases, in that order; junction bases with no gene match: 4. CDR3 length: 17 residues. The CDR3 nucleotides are TGTGCCAGCTCACCCGGACTAGCGGGAGGATACACAGATACGCAGTATTTT. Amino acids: CASSPGLAGGYTDTQYF.

The CDR3 sequence: CASGEGLAKYF. CDR3 DNA sequence: TGTGCCAGCGGCGAGGGACTAGCAAAGTATTTT. The chain links TRBV3-1 (or the pseudogene TRBV3-2) to TRBJ2-3, with 9 bases lining up with TRBD2. Trimming at V came to 8 bases and at J to 13 bases, leaving 7 bases not matched to a gene. The CDR3 spans 11 residues. The V gene's germline CDR1 is LGHDT and CDR2 YNNKEL (reference sequence).

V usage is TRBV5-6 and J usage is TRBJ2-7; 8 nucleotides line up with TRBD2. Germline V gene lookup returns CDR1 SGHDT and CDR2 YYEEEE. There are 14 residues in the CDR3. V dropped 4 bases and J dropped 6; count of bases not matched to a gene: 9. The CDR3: CASSPEAGAAEQYF. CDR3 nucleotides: TGTGCCAGCAGCCCAGAAGCGGGAGCGGCCGAGCAGTACTTC.

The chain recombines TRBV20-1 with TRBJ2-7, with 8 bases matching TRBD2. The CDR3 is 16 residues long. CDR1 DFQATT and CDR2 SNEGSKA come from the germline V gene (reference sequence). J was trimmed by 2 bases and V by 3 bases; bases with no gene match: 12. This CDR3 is CSASGVAAGGPYEQYF. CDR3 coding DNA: TGCAGTGCTAGTGGGGTTGCGGCGGGAGGACCCTACGAGCAGTACTTC.

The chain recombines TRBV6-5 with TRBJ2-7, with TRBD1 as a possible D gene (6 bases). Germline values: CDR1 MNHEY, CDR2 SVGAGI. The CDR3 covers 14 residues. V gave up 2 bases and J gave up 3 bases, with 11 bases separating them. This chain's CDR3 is CASSYKQGLYEQYF. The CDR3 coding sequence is TGTGCCAGCAGTTACAAACAGGGTCTCTACGAGCAGTACTTC.

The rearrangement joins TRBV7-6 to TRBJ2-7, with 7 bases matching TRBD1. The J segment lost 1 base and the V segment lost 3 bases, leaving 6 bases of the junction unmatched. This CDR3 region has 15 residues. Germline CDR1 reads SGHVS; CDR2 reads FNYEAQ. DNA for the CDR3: TGTGCCAGCAGCTTGGGACAGTCAAATTCCTACGAGCAGTACTTC. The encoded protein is CASSLGQSNSYEQYF.

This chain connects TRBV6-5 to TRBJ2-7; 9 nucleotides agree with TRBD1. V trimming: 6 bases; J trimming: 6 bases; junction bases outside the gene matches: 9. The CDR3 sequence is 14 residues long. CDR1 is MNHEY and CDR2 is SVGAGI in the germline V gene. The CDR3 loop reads CASRPRDRAGEQYF. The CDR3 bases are TGTGCCAGCAGACCTAGGGACAGGGCTGGCGAGCAGTACTTC.

The CDR3 spells CASSIGSSKASYEQYF. CDR3 in DNA: TGTGCCAGTAGTATAGGTTCGTCGAAAGCCTCCTACGAGCAGTACTTC. The chain combines TRBV19 with TRBJ2-7; no clear D gene. Germline CDR1 LNHDA, CDR2 SQIVND (reference sequence). The CDR3 runs to 16 residues. Between the trimmed V and J ends, which lost 1 base and 0 bases, there was a span of 13 bases.

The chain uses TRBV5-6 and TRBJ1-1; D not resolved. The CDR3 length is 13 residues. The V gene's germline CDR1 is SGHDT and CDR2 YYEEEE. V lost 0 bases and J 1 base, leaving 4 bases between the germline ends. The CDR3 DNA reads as TGTGCCAGCAGCTTGGCCTGGAACACTGAAGCTTTCTTT. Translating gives CASSLAWNTEAFF.

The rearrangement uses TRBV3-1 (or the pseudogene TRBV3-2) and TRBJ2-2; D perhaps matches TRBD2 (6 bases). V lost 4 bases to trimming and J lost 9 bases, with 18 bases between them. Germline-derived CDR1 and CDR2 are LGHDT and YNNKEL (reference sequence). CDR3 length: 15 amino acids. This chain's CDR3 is CASSLGTTSSRELFF. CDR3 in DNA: TGTGCCAGCAGCCTAGGAACGACTAGTTCACGGGAGCTGTTTTTT.